These 12 T cell receptor beta chains were all obtained from the same sample, sequenced in a study of blood T cell repertoires in COVID-19. Only in-frame clones appear in the TCRdb table, and some are missing; sequencing was by immunoSEQ multiplex PCR. The data show 270,000 or so clones, with approximately 87% seen just once and roughly 12% held by the top ten. Sample: peripheral blood. These receptors were collected from a woman under 40 with COVID-19, enrolled during active disease.

The V gene is TRBV7-2, the J gene TRBJ1-2; D not certain. CDR1 and CDR2 (germline): SGHTA, FQGNSA. CDR3 length equals 18 residues. Trimming took off 3 bases at V and 0 bases at J, with 20 bases between the two ends. The CDR3 DNA sequence: TGTGCCAGCAGCTTTGTTCCCAGGCTGGCGCTCTCTAACTATGGCTACACCTTC. This gives the protein CASSFVPRLALSNYGYTF.

V and J are TRBV19 and TRBJ1-5; D is perhaps TRBD1 (6 bases). V gave up 3 bases and J gave up 3 bases, with 15 bases separating them. This CDR3 is built from 16 residues. From germline, CDR1 is LNHDA and CDR2 SQIVND (reference sequence). The CDR3 nucleotides are TGTGCCAGTAGTATGGGTCGACAGGTAGACAATCAGCCCCAGCATTTT. This translates into CASSMGRQVDNQPQHF.

The V and J genes are TRBV9 and TRBJ2-7; 8 nucleotides agree with TRBD2. This CDR3 has 16 residues. V shed 0 bases, J shed 3 bases, and the junction held 8 bases outside the gene matches. The V gene's germline CDR1 is SGDLS and CDR2 YYNGEE. The DNA of the CDR3 is TGTGCCAGCAGCGTAGGTCCCTACCGGGGGGGCTACGAGCAGTACTTC. Protein: CASSVGPYRGGYEQYF.

This sequence joins TRBV5-1 and TRBJ2-1, with D perhaps matching TRBD2 (6 bases). Germline CDR1 and CDR2: SGHRS and YFSETQ. Deletions cut 7 bases from V and 3 bases from J, with 17 bases between. The CDR3 is 15 residues long. The CDR3 coding sequence is TGCGCCAGCGGGGTTAGCGGAGACCGCTACAATGAGCAGTTCTTC. The encoded protein is CASGVSGDRYNEQFF.

This clone turned up a few times. V is TRBV14 and J is TRBJ1-4; possible D gene TRBD1, 6 bases. Germline-derived CDR1 and CDR2 are SGHDN and FVKESK. The CDR3 loop spans 14 amino acids. V lost 6 bases and J 8 bases, leaving 16 bases between the germline ends. The CDR3 protein is CASRRTGSGEKLFF. CDR3 bases: TGTGCCAGCAGGCGTACAGGGAGCGGAGAAAAACTGTTTTTT.

The chain employs TRBV29-1 and TRBJ1-1; tentatively, D is TRBD1 (5 bases). The CDR3 loop spans 14 amino acids. Germline-derived CDR1 and CDR2 are SQVTM and ANQGSEA. The V and J ends lost 4 bases and 3 bases respectively, with 15 bases between them. The CDR3 DNA follows: TGCAGCGTTGCCGATGGAGGGACGGACACTGAAGCTTTCTTT. Its translation is CSVADGGTDTEAFF.

This sequence joins TRBV7-6 and TRBJ2-1; 7 positions match TRBD2. V lost 1 base, J lost 7 bases, and 7 bases stayed unmatched. The CDR3 length is 15 residues. The germline gives CDR1 SGHVS, CDR2 FNYEAQ. CDR3 in DNA: TGTGCCAGCAGCTTAGTAGCGGGCCGGGGGAATGAGCAGTTCTTC. Amino acid sequence: CASSLVAGRGNEQFF.

This clone was recorded at least ten times. The rearrangement links TRBV19 to TRBJ2-5, with D possibly being TRBD2 (6 bases). The germline gives CDR1 LNHDA, CDR2 SQIVND (reference sequence). V lost 5 bases and J lost 6, with 31 bases in between. CDR3 size: 19 residues. The CDR3 nucleotides are TGTGCCAGTAGTTATACCCCTCCGGCCGGAAGAGGGGCGGGGAAGACCCAGTACTTC. It yields the protein CASSYTPPAGRGAGKTQYF.

This sequence joins TRBV5-6 and TRBJ2-1, with 7 bases aligning to TRBD1. Germline loops: CDR1 SGHDT, CDR2 YYEEEE. This CDR3 region has 13 residues. V dropped 4 bases and J dropped 8; count of bases not matched to a gene: 6. CDR3 nucleotide sequence: TGTGCCAGCAGCCGACAGGGAAGGCATGAGCAGTTCTTC. Its protein is CASSRQGRHEQFF.

This sequence joins TRBV5-8 and TRBJ2-7; no definite D call. This CDR3 spans 14 amino acids. CDR1 is SGHTS and CDR2 is YDEGEE in the germline V gene. The germline V and J ends were trimmed by 1 base and 4 bases, with 12 bases remaining between them. The CDR3 sequence: CASSLLVQFYEQYF. CDR3 in DNA: TGTGCCAGCAGCTTGCTGGTGCAGTTTTACGAGCAGTACTTC.

The chain has TRBV19 and TRBJ1-2; TRBD1 aligns across 8 bases. This CDR3 is built from 16 residues. Losses at the gene ends were 3 bases for V and 8 bases for J; bases not matched to a gene: 14. Per the germline V gene, CDR1 is LNHDA and CDR2 is SQIVND (reference sequence). The CDR3 here is CASSILRTIDRGGYTF. The CDR3 nucleotides read TGTGCCAGTAGTATCCTCCGTACAATTGACAGGGGCGGCTACACCTTC.

In its sample, this clone was seen once. This rearrangement joins TRBV27 to TRBJ1-1, with a weak D call TRBD1 (6 bases). Trimming stripped 6 bases from V and 8 bases from J, with 13 bases between. The CDR3 extends over 12 amino acids. Germline assignment: CDR1 MNHEY and CDR2 SMNVEV (reference sequence). The CDR3 DNA follows: TGTGCCAGCAGCTCACAGGGATGGGAAGCTTTCTTT. This gives the protein CASSSQGWEAFF.